The clone carrying this T cell receptor (beta chain) was counted at least ten times. The unsorted libraries were prepared from 2 million PBMCs (stored at -80 C). This entry is derived from a study of neurological immune-mediated disorders. Every sequencing run generated in excess of 160 million TCR-beta sequences. These sequences covered 15-18 subjects. Using its own MiXCR run on the 5' RACE reads, TCRdb lists one record per CDR3 protein. The repertoire consists of around 37,000 distinct CDR3 sequences, with 13% to 15% occurring once and the leading ten covering roughly 30%. Trimming left V 6 bases short and J 1 base short, with 4 bases between. This CDR3 comprises 11 residues. Per germline, CDR1 SGDLS and CDR2 YYNGEE.

Sequencing was performed on PBMCs. The rearrangement uses TRBV9 and TRBJ1-2; no firm D call. The receptor was derived from a woman between 50 and 59 years old with HTLV-1-associated myelopathy (HAM/TSP). CDR3 nucleotides: TGTGCCAGCATCGGTAACTATGGCTACACCTTC. This codes for CASIGNYGYTF.